The 10 T cell receptor beta chains below were found in one sample sequenced in a study of response to subunit inactivated influenza vaccine. MiXCR was run by TCRdb on the RT-PCR reads, yielding one entry per CDR3 protein. The repertoire holds some 540,000 distinct CDR3 sequences, under 25% seen once, with 2.5% to 3% in the top ten. This sample also appeared in a second study, on T cells expressing NK-cell markers. That source adds: In generating TCR beta cDNA, 5'RACE template switching with UMIs was used.

The sample consisted of CD4+ T cells sorted from PBMCs, taken 11 to 12 days after vaccination. The receptors shown here come from a man in his fifties who received an inactivated influenza vaccine.

The rearrangement uses TRBV27 and TRBJ2-5, with D tentatively TRBD2 (6 bases). In germline, CDR1 is MNHEY, CDR2 SMNVEV (reference sequence). This CDR3 has 13 amino acids. The ends were cut back, 3 bases at V and 3 bases at J, with 8 bases in the middle. CDR3: CASSFRGKETQYF. CDR3 coding DNA: TGTGCCAGCAGTTTTCGGGGGAAAGAGACCCAGTACTTC.

The rearrangement links TRBV4-2 to TRBJ1-4; D not certain. Trimming removed 0 bases at V and 7 bases at J, with 18 bases between. Germline CDR1 is LGHNA and CDR2 is YNFKEQ. This CDR3 region has 17 residues. The CDR3 sequence is CASSQDEQFKGTEKLFF. CDR3 DNA: TGTGCCAGCAGCCAAGATGAGCAATTTAAGGGAACTGAAAAACTGTTTTTT.

This clonotype occurred a few times. The chain joins TRBV6-1 to TRBJ1-1; unclear D gene. Germline V gene data show CDR1 as MNHNS and CDR2 as SASEGT. Trimming left V 6 bases short and J 4 bases short, with 12 bases between. The CDR3 consists of 13 residues. In DNA, the CDR3 is TGTGCCAGCAGAGATCAGACCGGCACTGAAGCTTTCTTT. Translated: CASRDQTGTEAFF.

This clonotype appeared once. The gene calls are TRBV2 and TRBJ2-1, with 11 bases matching TRBD2. The V gene's germline CDR1 is SNHLY and CDR2 FYNNEI. J gave up 7 bases and V 4 bases, and 6 bases lay outside the gene matches. CDR3 size: 15 residues. CDR3 residues: CASSVGSGRVNEQFF. The CDR3 nucleotides read TGTGCCAGCAGTGTCGGTAGCGGGAGGGTGAATGAGCAGTTCTTC.

This chain links TRBV12-3 or TRBV12-4 with TRBJ1-1; a weak D match, TRBD1 (6 bases). The CDR3 totals 14 residues. V lost 7 bases to trimming and J lost 5 bases, with 17 bases between them. The CDR3, as DNA: TGTGCCAGCACCCGGTTGGCAGGGGCGACTGAAGCTTTCTTT. Residues: CASTRLAGATEAFF.

The chain couples TRBV12-3 or TRBV12-4 to TRBJ1-5, with D hard to call. This CDR3 contains 14 residues. V lost 6 bases and J 10 bases, leaving 19 bases between the germline ends. This CDR3 reads CASSAGVSLSPQHF. CDR3 nucleotide sequence: TGTGCCAGCAGCGCTGGGGTCAGCCTCAGCCCCCAGCATTTT.

This clonotype was seen only a few times. The chain uses TRBV19 and TRBJ1-5; D gene ambiguous. V lost 5 bases and J 3 bases, leaving 8 bases between the germline ends. Germline V gene sequence: CDR1 LNHDA, CDR2 SQIVND (reference sequence). The CDR3 spans 13 residues. In nucleotides, the CDR3 is TGTGCCAGTAGTCAACAGATCAATCAGCCCCAGCATTTT. Its translation: CASSQQINQPQHF.

In this sample, this clonotype turned up a few times. V and J are TRBV20-1 and TRBJ2-3; D unresolved. This CDR3 region has 13 residues. Germline V lookup: CDR1 DFQATT, CDR2 SNEGSKA (reference sequence). Trimming pared 2 bases from V and 1 base from J, leaving 7 bases between. The DNA of the CDR3 is TGCAGTGCTAGAATGGCGGGCACAGATACGCAGTATTTT. Its protein product is CSARMAGTDTQYF.

This clonotype was seen a few times. The V call is TRBV4-1, the J call TRBJ1-1, with D possibly being TRBD1 (6 bases). Germline-derived CDR1 and CDR2 are MGHRA and YSYEKL. The CDR3 covers 15 residues. Deletions cut 1 base from V and 0 bases from J, with 9 bases between. CDR3 residues: CASSQGGRMNTEAFF. Written as DNA, the CDR3 is TGCGCCAGCAGCCAAGGGGGGCGGATGAACACTGAAGCTTTCTTT.

This clonotype was recorded at least ten times. The chain joins TRBV7-2 to TRBJ2-3; no clear D. Deletions cut 5 bases from V and 2 bases from J, with 8 bases between. The CDR3 is 13 residues long. Germline V gene sequence: CDR1 SGHTA, CDR2 FQGNSA. For the CDR3, the DNA is TGTGCCAGCAGCCGCGCCTACACAGATACGCAGTATTTT. It encodes CASSRAYTDTQYF.